The next 13 T cell receptor beta chains were all read from a single sample in a study of blood T cell repertoires in COVID-19. Repertoires were generated with immunoSEQ multiplex PCR, while TCRdb's copy carries only in-frame clones and drops some. The sample has over 200,000 clones, about nine tenths seen once. The sequencing input was peripheral blood. The receptors originated from a man in his forties or fifties with COVID-19, enrolled during active disease.

The chain links TRBV11-3 to TRBJ2-3; tentative D call: TRBD2 (5 bases). The germline gives CDR1 SGHNT, CDR2 YENEEA. CDR3 length: 15 amino acids. Trimming removed 5 bases from V and 1 base from J, with 13 bases in between. The CDR3 DNA sequence: TGTGCCAGCAGCAGAAGCGGAAGCCGCACAGATACGCAGTATTTT. Translating it yields CASSRSGSRTDTQYF.

A word on this clone: An end of the junction differs from the germline gene, which may be a read error. As DNA, the CDR3 is TGTGCCAGCAGGGAGCGGGGGGGCCTCTGGGATATGCAGTATTTT. Its translation is CASRERGGLWDMQYF. The chain recombines TRBV6-5 with TRBJ2-3; TRBD2 matches at 10 bases. CDR1 and CDR2 from the germline V gene are MNHEY and SVGAGI. CDR3 length: 15 amino acids.

This clone was recorded once. The chain has TRBV14 and TRBJ2-7, with D possibly being TRBD2 (6 bases). Trimming took off 1 base at V and 0 bases at J, with 10 bases between the two ends. The CDR3 length is 15 residues. Germline CDR1 and CDR2: SGHDN and FVKESK. The CDR3 nucleotides read TGTGCCAGCAGCCAAGGACTAGGAAACTCCTACGAGCAGTACTTC. Translating gives CASSQGLGNSYEQYF.

The chain is built from TRBV6-2 or TRBV6-3 and TRBJ1-4; D unclear. Per germline, CDR1 MNHEY and CDR2 SVGEGT. V lost 5 bases, J lost 8 bases, and 12 bases lay in between. This CDR3 contains 13 residues. CDR3 protein: CASSTTGLEKLFF. In nucleotides, the CDR3 is TGTGCCAGCAGTACCACGGGGTTGGAAAAACTGTTTTTT.

V usage is TRBV3-1 (or the pseudogene TRBV3-2) and J usage is TRBJ1-1; D is unresolved. This CDR3 comprises 17 residues. CDR1 and CDR2 (germline): LGHDT, YNNKEL (reference sequence). V lost 1 base and J 3 bases, leaving 18 bases between the germline ends. CDR3 residues: CASSQGPRGSGYTEAFF. CDR3 nucleotides: TGTGCCAGCAGCCAAGGCCCCCGAGGCTCTGGGTACACTGAAGCTTTCTTT.

The chain uses TRBV7-2 and TRBJ1-5; 10 nucleotides align to TRBD1. The CDR3 contains 16 residues. V dropped 4 bases and J dropped 5; count of bases not matched to a gene: 8. CDR1 SGHTA and CDR2 FQGNSA come from the germline V gene. The CDR3, as DNA: TGTGCCAGCAGCTCGAGGGACAGGGGATGGGATCAGCCCCAGCATTTT. Residues: CASSSRDRGWDQPQHF.

The rearrangement uses TRBV15 and TRBJ2-5; 7 bases match TRBD1. J was trimmed by 3 bases and V by 2 bases; bases with no gene match: 3. The CDR3 sequence is 14 residues long. Germline CDR1 is LNHNV and CDR2 is YYDKDF (reference sequence). The CDR3 reads CATSRPGTEETQYF. The CDR3 region has the DNA TGTGCCACCAGCAGACCGGGGACAGAAGAGACCCAGTACTTC.

This clone showed up just once. The chain recombines TRBV9 with TRBJ1-2, with D perhaps matching TRBD1 (5 bases). The CDR3 contains 15 residues. Germline V CDR1 and CDR2: SGDLS, YYNGEE. V lost 0 bases and J 4 bases, leaving 13 bases between the germline ends. CDR3 sequence: CASSVGGGGLYGYTF. The CDR3 DNA is TGTGCCAGCAGCGTAGGAGGCGGGGGTCTCTATGGCTACACCTTC.

V gene TRBV7-9 combines with J gene TRBJ2-7; D uncertain. The CDR3 length is 12 residues. The germline V gene encodes CDR1 SEHNR and CDR2 FQNEAQ (reference sequence). Trimming removed 3 bases from V and 1 base from J, with 4 bases in between. CDR3 sequence reads: CASSLESYEQYF. DNA for the CDR3: TGTGCCAGCAGCTTGGAGTCCTACGAGCAGTACTTC. The variable domain in full, with the rest retrieved from reference TRBV7-9 and TRBJ2-7, is DTGVSQNPRHKITKRGQNVTFRCDPISEHNRLYWYRQTLGQGPEFLTYFQNEAQLEKSRLLSDRFSAERPKGSFSTLEIQRTEQGDSAMYLCASSLESYEQYFGPGTRLTVT.

This sequence joins TRBV4-2 and TRBJ1-3; D remains ambiguous. Germline loops: CDR1 LGHNA, CDR2 YNFKEQ. Trimming left V 0 bases short and J 10 bases short, with 13 bases between. This CDR3 contains 14 residues. Written as DNA, the CDR3 is TGTGCCAGCAGCCAAGATGACGTCGAACAGACCATATATTTT. Protein: CASSQDDVEQTIYF.

CDR3 nucleotides: TGTGCCACCACAACATCGCCCCAGCATTTT. Amino acid sequence: CATTTSPQHF. This chain joins TRBV15 and TRBJ1-5; D gene uncertain. In germline, CDR1 is LNHNV, CDR2 YYDKDF (reference sequence). Trimming stripped 7 bases from V and 9 bases from J, with 7 bases between. The CDR3 is 10 residues long. Full variable domain (outside the CDR3, taken from reference TRBV15 and TRBJ1-5): DAMVIQNPRYQVTQFGKPVTLSCSQTLNHNVMYWYQQKSSQAPKLLFHYYDKDFNNEADTPDNFQSRRPNTSFCFLDIRSPGLGDTAMYLCATTTSPQHFGDGTRLSIL.

This chain connects TRBV7-9 to TRBJ2-3; 9 bases agree with TRBD1. Per the germline V gene, CDR1 is SEHNR and CDR2 is FQNEAQ (reference sequence). V shed 6 bases and J 6 bases; nucleotides not matched to a gene: 10. This CDR3 region has 15 residues. CDR3 residues: CASSPRDRVLDTQYF. The CDR3 nucleotides are TGTGCCAGCAGTCCACGGGACAGGGTGTTGGATACGCAGTATTTT.

CDR3 sequence: CAIRKRTGGLEPGANVLTF. CDR3 sequence (DNA): TGTGCCATACGAAAAAGGACAGGGGGGTTAGAGCCTGGGGCCAACGTCCTGACTTTC. V is TRBV10-3 and J is TRBJ2-6; the match to TRBD1 covers 10 bases. V shed 9 bases and J 2 bases; nucleotides not matched to a gene: 16. CDR3 length equals 19 residues. Germline V gene data show CDR1 as ENHRY and CDR2 as SYGVKD.